Listed below are T cell receptor beta chains from one sample, sequenced in a study of T cell repertoires in cytomegalovirus infection. In TCRdb, the reads were re-called with MiXCR into one record per CDR3 protein. The sample records over 300,000 distinct CDR3 sequences, 17% being singletons. The specimen sequenced was PBMCs. The receptors originated from a human donor in good health (CMV status not recorded). Some clones in this sample may be carry-over from other donors' samples. Both conserved end residues are part of each CDR3. A D gene is named only where the DNA matches it firmly. Size values are once, few and many counts, or a class for expanded clones, and some rows have none.

TRBJ2-7 TRBV7-2 - many TGTGCCAGCAGCTTACCCAGGGCATACTCCGCTCGGGAGCAGTACTTC CASSLPRAYSAREQYF
TRBJ1-4 TRBV7-2 - many TGTGCCAGCAGCTTATTCCAGGCCGAAAAACTGTTTTTT CASSLFQAEKLFF
TRBJ2-2 TRBV25-1 - few TGTGCCAGCAGTGGGGGACAAGACACCGGGGAGCTGTTTTTT CASSGGQDTGELFF
TRBJ2-1 TRBV7-9 TRBD2 many TGTGCCAGTCAGTTAGCGGGGGCAGACGAGCAGTTCTTC CASQLAGADEQFF
TRBJ2-5 TRBV4-3 - few TGCGCCAGCAGCCGGGGGGTTCTTGAGACCCAGTACTTC CASSRGVLETQYF
TRBJ2-7 TRBV6-1 TRBD1 few TGTGCCAGCTGTAAAACAGGGGGCGCGGACGAGCAGTACTTC CASCKTGGADEQYF
TRBJ2-7 TRBV10-3 TRBD2 - TGTGCCAGTAAGCTTAGCGGGGGGGCATCCTACGAGCAGTACTTC CASKLSGGASYEQYF
TRBJ2-7 TRBV20-1 TRBD1 few TGCAGTGCTATTAACCCGAGACAGGGCCCCTACGAGCAGTACTTC CSAINPRQGPYEQYF
TRBJ2-1 TRBV6-4 TRBD2 many TGTGCCAGCAGTCCCGGGGGGATCTACCATGAGCAGTTCTTC CASSPGGIYHEQFF
TRBJ2-2 TRBV11-2 - many TGTGCCAGCATCTTAAGAGGGGCGAACACCGGGGAGCTGTTTTTT CASILRGANTGELFF
TRBJ1-1 TRBV29-1 - - TGCAGCGTTGATCAGGGGCAGGACACTGAAGCTTTCTTT CSVDQGQDTEAFF
TRBJ1-2 TRBV12-3/TRBV12-4 TRBD1 - TGTGCCAGCAGTCCCCGGACAGGCGATGTTGTTGGCTACACCTTC CASSPRTGDVVGYTF
TRBJ2-7 TRBV24-1 TRBD1 - TGTGCCACCAGTGAGGGACAGGGCCTTAGGGACGAGCAGTACTTC CATSEGQGLRDEQYF
TRBJ2-5 TRBV29-1 - - TGCAGCGTTCTTGGCCCCGCGGAGACCCAGTACTTC CSVLGPAETQYF
TRBJ1-1 TRBV6-5 - - TGTGCCAGCAGTTACTCGCGGCGTGTCACCACCTCTGAAGCTTTCTTT CASSYSRRVTTSEAFF
TRBJ2-1 TRBV20-1 TRBD1 - TGCAGTGCTAGAGACCAGGACAGGGCATACAATGAGCAGTTCTTC CSARDQDRAYNEQFF
TRBJ2-4 TRBV12-3/TRBV12-4 - few TGTGCCAGCAGTTACGGGAGTGACAAAAACATTCAGTACTTC CASSYGSDKNIQYF
TRBJ1-1 TRBV5-1 TRBD1 many TGCGCCAGCAGCACCGGGACAGCGAACACTGAAGCTTTCTTT CASSTGTANTEAFF